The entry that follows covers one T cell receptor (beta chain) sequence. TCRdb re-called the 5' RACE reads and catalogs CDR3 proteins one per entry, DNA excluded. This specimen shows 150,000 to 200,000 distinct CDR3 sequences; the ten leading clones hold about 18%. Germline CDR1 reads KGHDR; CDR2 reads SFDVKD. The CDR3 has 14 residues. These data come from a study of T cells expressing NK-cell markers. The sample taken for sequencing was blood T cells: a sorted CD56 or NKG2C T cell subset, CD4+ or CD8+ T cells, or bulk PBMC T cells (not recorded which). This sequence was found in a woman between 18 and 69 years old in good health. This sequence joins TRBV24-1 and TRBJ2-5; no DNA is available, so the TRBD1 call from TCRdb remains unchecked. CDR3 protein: CATSDTDRVETQYF.